These T cell receptor beta chains were read from a single sample in a study of T cell responses to AZD1222 COVID-19 vaccine. Measured with immunoSEQ multiplex PCR; TCRdb has only the in-frame clones, and not every one. The data hold around 160,000 clones, with approximately 88% observed a single time. The sample here was peripheral blood, taken on day 0 of AZD1222 vaccination. The receptors come from an adult in good health. CDR3s include the opening cysteine and the closing phenylalanine or tryptophan. D genes are given only for firm matches. Part of the rows lack a size; the others show once, few, many or a class for expanded clones.

D: TRBD1; J: TRBJ1-2; V: TRBV19; size: NA; DNA: TGTGCCAGTACCAAAGAGGGACAGGGGACCTATGGCTACACCTTC; CDR3: CASTKEGQGTYGYTF
D: NA; J: TRBJ2-3; V: TRBV27; size: NA; DNA: TGTGCCAGCAGTCCTCGCAGGGATGCAGATACGCAGTATTTT; CDR3: CASSPRRDADTQYF
D: NA; J: TRBJ2-6; V: TRBV7-3; size: NA; DNA: TGTGCCAGCAGCGGGGATTTGGGAACTGGGGCCAACGTCCTGACTTTC; CDR3: CASSGDLGTGANVLTF
D: NA; J: TRBJ2-7; V: TRBV28; size: NA; DNA: TGTGCCAGCTCCGAGGGGACGGTATCCTACGAGCAGTACTTC; CDR3: CASSEGTVSYEQYF
D: TRBD1; J: TRBJ1-2; V: TRBV11-1; size: NA; DNA: TGTGCCAGCAGCTTAGGGTGGACAGGAGTTGGCTACACCTTC; CDR3: CASSLGWTGVGYTF
D: NA; J: TRBJ1-5; V: TRBV19; size: NA; DNA: TGTGCCAGTAGTATCTTTTTCAGGGACAATCAGCCCCAGCATTTT; CDR3: CASSIFFRDNQPQHF
D: TRBD1; J: TRBJ1-5; V: TRBV4-1; size: NA; DNA: TGCGCCAGCAGCCTCTACATAAATGGACAGGGAGGGACTCAGCCCCAGCATTTT; CDR3: CASSLYINGQGGTQPQHF
D: NA; J: TRBJ1-4; V: TRBV7-9; size: NA; DNA: TGTGCCAGCAGCTATGACAGCGGGCTCGGTGAAAAACTGTTTTTT; CDR3: CASSYDSGLGEKLFF
D: NA; J: TRBJ1-5; V: TRBV5-1; size: few; DNA: TGCGCCAGCAGCCCGGACGGTCAGCTCAATCAGCCCCAGCATTTT; CDR3: CASSPDGQLNQPQHF
D: TRBD2; J: TRBJ2-5; V: TRBV27; size: once; DNA: TGTGCCAGCAGTAGCGGGGGCGGGATCCGGGAGACCCAGTACTTC; CDR3: CASSSGGGIRETQYF
D: TRBD1; J: TRBJ1-2; V: TRBV6-5; size: NA; DNA: TGTGCCAGCAGTTACCTGGGACAGGGCTATGGCTACACCTTC; CDR3: CASSYLGQGYGYTF
D: NA; J: TRBJ1-5; V: TRBV30; size: NA; DNA: TGTGCCTGGAGTGCGGGGGGAAGCAATCAGCCCCAGCATTTT; CDR3: CAWSAGGSNQPQHF
D: NA; J: TRBJ2-7; V: TRBV28; size: NA; DNA: TGTGCCAGCAGGCCGGACGATGGAGGGGGATACTCCTACGAGCAGTACTTC; CDR3: CASRPDDGGGYSYEQYF
D: NA; J: TRBJ2-5; V: TRBV5-8; size: NA; DNA: TGTGCCAGCAGACTCCGGGAAACCCAGTACTTC; CDR3: CASRLRETQYF
D: NA; J: TRBJ1-4; V: TRBV14; size: NA; DNA: TGTGCCAGCAGCCAGGCACTGAGCCTCTCAACTAATGAAAAACTGTTTTTT; CDR3: CASSQALSLSTNEKLFF
D: NA; J: TRBJ1-1; V: TRBV6-2/TRBV6-3; size: NA; DNA: TGTGCCAGCAGTTACCAATACAGGGAAGCTTTCTTT; CDR3: CASSYQYREAFF
D: TRBD1; J: TRBJ2-5; V: TRBV11-2; size: NA; DNA: TGTGCCAGCAGCTTAGGACAGGGGGGCCTAGAGACCCAGTACTTC; CDR3: CASSLGQGGLETQYF
D: TRBD1; J: TRBJ1-1; V: TRBV6-5; size: NA; DNA: TGTGCCAGCATCAAATTCAGGGGGACTGAAGCTTTCTTT; CDR3: CASIKFRGTEAFF
D: NA; J: TRBJ1-3; V: TRBV2; size: NA; DNA: TGTGCCAGCAGTGCGCCAACGAACTCTGGAAACACCATATATTTT; CDR3: CASSAPTNSGNTIYF
D: TRBD1; J: TRBJ1-1; V: TRBV27; size: few; DNA: TGTGCCAGCAGTCTCCAAAGAAGACAGGGAGGGGAAGCTTTCTTT; CDR3: CASSLQRRQGGEAFF
D: TRBD2; J: TRBJ2-5; V: TRBV7-2; size: few; DNA: TGTGCCAGCAGCTTAGGGCGGGGGGGTAGTGAGACCCAGTACTTC; CDR3: CASSLGRGGSETQYF
D: NA; J: TRBJ1-5; V: TRBV4-2; size: NA; DNA: TGTGCCAGCAGCCGTCGGGGGGACCAGCCCCAGCATTTT; CDR3: CASSRRGDQPQHF
D: NA; J: TRBJ1-2; V: TRBV30; size: NA; DNA: TGTGCCTGGAGTGCACACGACAGAGCCGGCTACACCTTC; CDR3: CAWSAHDRAGYTF
D: TRBD1; J: TRBJ1-4; V: TRBV5-1; size: NA; DNA: TGCGCCAGCAGCTTGGGACAGGGGGCGATCCCGCCCCCTAATGAAAAACTGTTTTTT; CDR3: CASSLGQGAIPPPNEKLFF
D: TRBD2; J: TRBJ2-3; V: TRBV7-7; size: NA; DNA: TGTGCCAGCAGCCCGACTAGCGGGGGCCTAGATACGCAGTATTTT; CDR3: CASSPTSGGLDTQYF
D: TRBD1; J: TRBJ1-1; V: TRBV30; size: NA; DNA: TGTGCCTGGAGGACCCGGGGCGGGGGAGGAGGGACAGTGAACACTGAAGCTTTCTTT; CDR3: CAWRTRGGGGGTVNTEAFF
D: NA; J: TRBJ1-2; V: TRBV12-3/TRBV12-4; size: NA; DNA: TGTGCCAGCAGCCTACTAACCCTTGGCTACACCTTC; CDR3: CASSLLTLGYTF
D: NA; J: TRBJ1-4; V: TRBV7-9; size: NA; DNA: TGTGCCAGCAGCAGGACAAGTTCAACTAATGAAAAACTGTTTTTT; CDR3: CASSRTSSTNEKLFF
D: NA; J: TRBJ2-2; V: TRBV5-1; size: few; DNA: TGCGCCAGCAGTCTGACAGCGAACACCGGGGAGCTGTTTTTT; CDR3: CASSLTANTGELFF
D: TRBD1; J: TRBJ1-5; V: TRBV6-2/TRBV6-3; size: NA; DNA: TGTGCCAGCAGTTGGGACAGGGGAAGGAATCAGCCCCAGCATTTT; CDR3: CASSWDRGRNQPQHF
D: NA; J: TRBJ2-2; V: TRBV9; size: NA; DNA: TGTGCCAGCAGCGCGATCACCGGGGAGCTGTTTTTT; CDR3: CASSAITGELFF
D: TRBD1; J: TRBJ1-2; V: TRBV6-5; size: once; DNA: TGTGCCAGCAGTTTCCTCGGACAGGGAGAAGGCTACACCTTC; CDR3: CASSFLGQGEGYTF
D: TRBD1; J: TRBJ1-2; V: TRBV7-2; size: once; DNA: TGTGCCAGCAGTCGTACAGGGGGAGTTAGTTTCGGCTACACCTTC; CDR3: CASSRTGGVSFGYTF
D: TRBD1; J: TRBJ2-2; V: TRBV24-1; size: NA; DNA: TGTGCCACCAGTGATTACTACAGGGGGGCCGGGGAGCTGTTTTTT; CDR3: CATSDYYRGAGELFF
D: NA; J: TRBJ1-5; V: TRBV5-1; size: once; DNA: TGCGCCAGCAGCTTGGAGGGGCGGATGAGTCAGCCCCAGCATTTT; CDR3: CASSLEGRMSQPQHF
D: NA; J: TRBJ1-1; V: TRBV7-9; size: NA; DNA: TGTGCCAGCAGCCGAGGGGGGAACACTGAAGCTTTCTTT; CDR3: CASSRGGNTEAFF
D: TRBD1; J: TRBJ1-3; V: TRBV28; size: NA; DNA: TGTGCCAGCAGTTCTCCAACAGGGGGCTCTGGAAACACCATATATTTT; CDR3: CASSSPTGGSGNTIYF
D: TRBD2; J: TRBJ2-3; V: TRBV5-4; size: few; DNA: TGTGCCAGCAAGCGGGGGGGAGGAGATACGCAGTATTTT; CDR3: CASKRGGGDTQYF
D: NA; J: TRBJ2-4; V: TRBV14; size: NA; DNA: TGTGCCAGCAGCCACGGCGGGGTCCAGCACATTCAGTACTTC; CDR3: CASSHGGVQHIQYF
D: NA; J: TRBJ2-1; V: TRBV18; size: once; DNA: TGTGCCAGCTCCGGGGACTCAATTGATGAGCAGTTCTTC; CDR3: CASSGDSIDEQFF
D: NA; J: TRBJ2-2; V: TRBV4-3; size: NA; DNA: TGCGCCAGCAGTCAAGGGGGACTTGCTAGGGGCACCGGGGAGCTGTTTTTT; CDR3: CASSQGGLARGTGELFF
D: TRBD2; J: TRBJ2-1; V: TRBV7-3; size: NA; DNA: TGTGCCAGCAGCGAGGGACTAGCGGGGCCCCTAGATGAGCAGTTCTTC; CDR3: CASSEGLAGPLDEQFF
D: TRBD1; J: TRBJ1-1; V: TRBV6-5; size: NA; DNA: TGTGCCAGCAGTTCGCCGGGACAGTCAGCTTTCTTT; CDR3: CASSSPGQSAFF
D: TRBD1; J: TRBJ2-1; V: TRBV10-3; size: NA; DNA: TGTGCCATCAGTTATAGCGGGACAGGGGACAATGAGCAGTTCTTC; CDR3: CAISYSGTGDNEQFF
D: NA; J: TRBJ2-3; V: TRBV24-1; size: NA; DNA: TGTGCCACCAGTGATTCCCCCGACTACACCAGCACAGATACGCAGTATTTT; CDR3: CATSDSPDYTSTDTQYF
D: NA; J: TRBJ2-5; V: TRBV2; size: NA; DNA: TGTGCCAGCACCCTGTTTTGGGGCTCTCAAGGAGAGACCCAGTACTTC; CDR3: CASTLFWGSQGETQYF
D: NA; J: TRBJ1-1; V: TRBV7-9; size: NA; DNA: TGTGCCAGCAGCTTAGTCCCCAGGGGCTTCACTGAAGCTTTCTTT; CDR3: CASSLVPRGFTEAFF
D: NA; J: TRBJ2-7; V: TRBV2; size: NA; DNA: TGTGCCAGCAGTGAGTGGTACGAGCAGTACTTC; CDR3: CASSEWYEQYF
D: TRBD1; J: TRBJ1-1; V: TRBV5-5; size: once; DNA: TGTGCCAGCAGCTTTAGGGACAGGGTTTATACTGAAGCTTTCTTT; CDR3: CASSFRDRVYTEAFF
D: TRBD2; J: TRBJ2-7; V: TRBV6-5; size: NA; DNA: TGTGCCAGCAGTTACTCAGCGGGGGATACCTACGAGCAGTACTTC; CDR3: CASSYSAGDTYEQYF
D: TRBD1; J: TRBJ2-7; V: TRBV28; size: NA; DNA: TGTGCCAGCAGACCGGGACAGGGGGCAGGGGAGCAGTACTTC; CDR3: CASRPGQGAGEQYF
D: NA; J: TRBJ2-3; V: TRBV13; size: few; DNA: TGTGCCAGCAGCTTATCGTTTACAGATACGCAGTATTTT; CDR3: CASSLSFTDTQYF
D: TRBD2; J: TRBJ2-2; V: TRBV2; size: NA; DNA: TGTGCCAGCTCCCTCGGGGGGACCGGGGAGCTGTTTTTT; CDR3: CASSLGGTGELFF
D: NA; J: TRBJ1-4; V: TRBV24-1; size: NA; DNA: TGTGCCACCAGTGACTCAAAACAGGGCCCTTACGAAAAACTGTTTTTT; CDR3: CATSDSKQGPYEKLFF
D: NA; J: TRBJ1-5; V: TRBV2; size: NA; DNA: TGTGCCAGCAGCCGGGGCCCAGGGAACCAGCCCCAGCATTTT; CDR3: CASSRGPGNQPQHF